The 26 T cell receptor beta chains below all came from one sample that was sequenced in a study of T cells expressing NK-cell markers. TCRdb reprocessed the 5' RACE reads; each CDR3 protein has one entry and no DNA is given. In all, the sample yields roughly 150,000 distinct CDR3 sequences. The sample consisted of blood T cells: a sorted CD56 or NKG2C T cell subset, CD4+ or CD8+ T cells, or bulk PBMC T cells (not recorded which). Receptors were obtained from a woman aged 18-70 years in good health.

CDR3 amino acids: CASSLRLETQYF. The chain couples TRBV5-1 to TRBJ2-5. CDR3 length: 12 amino acids. In germline, CDR1 is SGHRS, CDR2 YFSETQ.

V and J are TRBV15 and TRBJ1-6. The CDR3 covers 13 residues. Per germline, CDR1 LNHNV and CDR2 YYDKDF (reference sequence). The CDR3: CATSIRGGSPLHF.

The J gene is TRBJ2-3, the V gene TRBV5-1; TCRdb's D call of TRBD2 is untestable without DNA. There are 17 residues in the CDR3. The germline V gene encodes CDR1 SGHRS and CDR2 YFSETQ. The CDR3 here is CASSLGGLAPNADTQYF.

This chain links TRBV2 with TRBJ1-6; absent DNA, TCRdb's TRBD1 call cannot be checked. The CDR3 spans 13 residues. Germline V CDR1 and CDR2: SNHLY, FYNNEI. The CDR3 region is CASRGQGFSPLHF. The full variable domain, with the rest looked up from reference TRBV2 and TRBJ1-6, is EPEVTQTPSHQVTQMGQEVILRCVPISNHLYFYWYRQILGQKVEFLVSFYNNEISEKSEIFDDQFSVERPDGSNFTLKIRSTKLEDSAMYFCASRGQGFSPLHFGNGTRLTVT.

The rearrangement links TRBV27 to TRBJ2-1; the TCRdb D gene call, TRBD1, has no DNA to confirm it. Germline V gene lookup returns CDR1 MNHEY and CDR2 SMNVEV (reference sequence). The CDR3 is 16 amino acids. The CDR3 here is CASSLSSQGARNEQFF.

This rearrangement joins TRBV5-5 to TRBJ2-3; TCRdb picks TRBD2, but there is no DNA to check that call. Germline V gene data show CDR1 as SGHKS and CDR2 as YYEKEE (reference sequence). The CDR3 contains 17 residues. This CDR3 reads CASSLFAGGRRTDTQYF.

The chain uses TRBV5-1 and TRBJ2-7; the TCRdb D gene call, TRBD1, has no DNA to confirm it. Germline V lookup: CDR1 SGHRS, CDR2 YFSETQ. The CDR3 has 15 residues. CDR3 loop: CASSSSGTGVNEQYF.

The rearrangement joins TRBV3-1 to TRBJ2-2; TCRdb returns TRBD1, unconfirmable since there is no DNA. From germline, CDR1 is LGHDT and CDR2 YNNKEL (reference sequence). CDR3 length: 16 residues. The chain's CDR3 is CASSPLPGVNTGELFF.

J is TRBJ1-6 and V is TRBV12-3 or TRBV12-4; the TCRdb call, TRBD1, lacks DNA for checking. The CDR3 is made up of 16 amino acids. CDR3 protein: CASKAQGGSYNSPLHF.

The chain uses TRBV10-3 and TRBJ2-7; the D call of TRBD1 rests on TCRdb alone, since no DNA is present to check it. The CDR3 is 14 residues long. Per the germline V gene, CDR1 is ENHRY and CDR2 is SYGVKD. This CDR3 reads CAISSPTGSYEQYF.

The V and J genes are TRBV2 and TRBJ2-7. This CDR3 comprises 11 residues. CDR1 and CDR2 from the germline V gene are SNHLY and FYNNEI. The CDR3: CASTITYEQYF.

CDR3 sequence: CASSRQGTYNEQFF. The chain carries TRBV12-3 or TRBV12-4 and TRBJ2-1; TCRdb indicates TRBD1, and absent DNA this call remains unverified. The CDR3 loop spans 14 amino acids.

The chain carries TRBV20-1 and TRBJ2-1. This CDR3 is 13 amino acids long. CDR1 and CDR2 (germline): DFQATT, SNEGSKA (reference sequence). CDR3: CSASPSTYNEQFF.

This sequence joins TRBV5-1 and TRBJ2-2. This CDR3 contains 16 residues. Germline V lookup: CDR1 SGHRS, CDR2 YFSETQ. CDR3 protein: CASSPNRPEETGELFF.

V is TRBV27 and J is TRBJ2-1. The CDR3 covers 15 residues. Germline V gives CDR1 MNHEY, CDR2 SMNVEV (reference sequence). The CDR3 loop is CASSPSIISYNEQFF.

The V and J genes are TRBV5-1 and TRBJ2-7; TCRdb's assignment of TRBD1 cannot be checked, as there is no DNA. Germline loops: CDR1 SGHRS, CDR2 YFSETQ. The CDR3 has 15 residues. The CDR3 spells CASSFWWGPTYEQYF.

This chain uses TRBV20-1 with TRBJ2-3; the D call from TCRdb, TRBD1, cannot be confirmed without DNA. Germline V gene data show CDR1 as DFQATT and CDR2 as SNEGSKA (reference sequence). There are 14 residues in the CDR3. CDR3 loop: CSATGQGVPDTQYF.

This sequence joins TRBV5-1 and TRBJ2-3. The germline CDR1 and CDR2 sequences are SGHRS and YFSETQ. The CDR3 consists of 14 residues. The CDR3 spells CASSTHLDVDTQYF.

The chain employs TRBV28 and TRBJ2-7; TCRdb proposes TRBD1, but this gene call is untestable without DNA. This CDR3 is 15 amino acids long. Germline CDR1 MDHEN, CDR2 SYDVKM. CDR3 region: CASSLSSQGVDEQYF.

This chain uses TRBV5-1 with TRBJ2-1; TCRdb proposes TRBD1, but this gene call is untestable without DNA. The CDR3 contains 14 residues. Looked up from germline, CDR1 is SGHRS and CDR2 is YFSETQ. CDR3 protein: CASSLYSAGDEQFF.

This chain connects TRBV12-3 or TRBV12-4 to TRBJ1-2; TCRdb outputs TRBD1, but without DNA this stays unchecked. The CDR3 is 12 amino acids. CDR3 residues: CASRKQGYGYTF.

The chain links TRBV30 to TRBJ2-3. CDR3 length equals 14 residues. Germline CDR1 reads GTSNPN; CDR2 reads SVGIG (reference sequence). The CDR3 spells CAWSVGRKTDTQYF.

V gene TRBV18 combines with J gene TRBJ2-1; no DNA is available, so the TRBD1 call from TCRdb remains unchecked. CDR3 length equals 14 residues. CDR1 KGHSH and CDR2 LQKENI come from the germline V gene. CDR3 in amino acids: CASSRPQGMNEQFF.

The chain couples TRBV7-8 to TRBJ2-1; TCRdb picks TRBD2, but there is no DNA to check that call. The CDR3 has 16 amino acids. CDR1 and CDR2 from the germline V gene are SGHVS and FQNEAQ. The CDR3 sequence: CASSLGGTSGGNEQFF. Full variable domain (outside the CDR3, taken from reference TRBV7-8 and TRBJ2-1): GAGVSQSPRYKVAKRGQDVALRCDPISGHVSLFWYQQALGQGPEFLTYFQNEAQLDKSGLPSDRFFAERPEGSVSTLKIQRTQQEDSAVYLCASSLGGTSGGNEQFFGPGTRLTVL.

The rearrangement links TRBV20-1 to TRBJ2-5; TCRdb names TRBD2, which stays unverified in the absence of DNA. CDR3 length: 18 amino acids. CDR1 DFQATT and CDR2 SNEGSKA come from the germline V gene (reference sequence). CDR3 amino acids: CSARDRIAGRYQEGGQYF.

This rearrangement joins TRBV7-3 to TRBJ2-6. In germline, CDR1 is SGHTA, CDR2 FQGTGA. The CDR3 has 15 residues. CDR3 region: CASSLNEAGANVLTF.